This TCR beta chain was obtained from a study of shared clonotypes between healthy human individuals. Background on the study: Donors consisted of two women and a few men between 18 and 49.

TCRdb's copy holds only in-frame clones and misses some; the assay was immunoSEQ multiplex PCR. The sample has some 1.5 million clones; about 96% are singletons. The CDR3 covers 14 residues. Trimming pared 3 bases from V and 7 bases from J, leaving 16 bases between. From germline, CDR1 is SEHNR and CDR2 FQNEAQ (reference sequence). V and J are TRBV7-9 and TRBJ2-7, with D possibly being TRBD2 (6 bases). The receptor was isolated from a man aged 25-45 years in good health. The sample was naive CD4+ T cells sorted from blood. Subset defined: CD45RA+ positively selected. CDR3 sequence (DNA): TGTGCCAGCAGCTTTGGGACTCAGCTACGAGAGCAGTACTTC. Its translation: CASSFGTQLREQYF.